The rows below give T cell receptor beta chains drawn from one sample of a study of shared clonotypes between healthy human individuals. Sequenced by immunoSEQ multiplex PCR; TCRdb stores in-frame clones only, minus some. Here the sample spans about 2.2 million clones, about 93% being singletons. The sequenced material came from naive CD8+ T cells from PBMCs. The source of these receptors is a man between 18 and 29 years old in good health. Some clones in this sample may be carry-over from other donors' samples. The CDR3 runs from the conserved cysteine through the conserved F or W.

j_call v_call cdr3_aa
TRBJ2-3 TRBV2 CARQVQGTDTQYF
TRBJ1-1 TRBV5-8 CASSKIIIDTMNTEAFF
TRBJ2-7 TRBV7-6 CASSLERGSLGVYEQYF
TRBJ1-2 TRBV19 CASRTPITNYGYTF
TRBJ1-1 TRBV29-1 CSVEKPLNTEAFF
TRBJ2-1 TRBV19 CASSDGTTSYNEQFF
TRBJ2-7 TRBV29-1 CSPGTSGSYEQYF
TRBJ1-1 TRBV5-4 CASSLGPGEAFF
TRBJ2-7 TRBV27 CASSLGSGLIYEQYF
TRBJ2-3 TRBV29-1 CSGGQGHTDTQYF
TRBJ2-7 TRBV29-1 CSAVDRSSYEQYF
TRBJ2-7 TRBV27 CASSLGRSYEQYF
TRBJ2-3 TRBV4-3 CASSQHLRQGADTQYF
TRBJ2-1 TRBV30 CAWSVASGHEQFF
TRBJ2-1 TRBV7-9 CASSSGEGISSYNEQFF